The rows below give T cell receptor beta chains drawn from one sample of a study of T cells after yellow fever vaccination. Each CDR3 protein is one row after TCRdb ran MiXCR on the 5' RACE reads. The profile shows 300,000 to 350,000 distinct CDR3 sequences, 3.5% to 4.5% of them singletons. The sample consisted of PBMCs, taken 15 days after the yellow fever booster vaccination. These receptors were obtained from a man aged 18 to 35 who received the YFV17D yellow fever vaccine. Each CDR3 is given with its conserved first and last residue. Fields, in order: clone size, D gene, CDR3 length, J gene, V gene, CDR3 protein, CDR3 DNA. The D gene is left open where the match is weak. Part of the rows lack a size; the others show once, few, many or a class for expanded clones.

>NA|NA|13|TRBJ1-1|TRBV29-1
CSGLRGLNTEAFF
TGCAGCGGCCTACGAGGGTTGAACACTGAAGCTTTCTTT
>many|NA|15|TRBJ1-1|TRBV7-9
CASSLALGLNTEAFF
TGTGCCAGCAGCTTAGCGCTAGGGCTGAACACTGAAGCTTTCTTT
>few|NA|12|TRBJ2-3|TRBV12-3/TRBV12-4
CASSSTDGLQYF
TGTGCCAGCAGTTCCACAGACGGGCTGCAGTATTTT
>many|NA|15|TRBJ2-2|TRBV5-1
CASSLVSGGNGELFF
TGCGCCAGCAGCTTGGTGTCGGGGGGCAACGGGGAGCTGTTTTTT
>many|NA|16|TRBJ1-2|TRBV6-2/TRBV6-3
CASSPLPGRRVDGYTF
TGTGCCAGCAGTCCTCTCCCGGGACGCCGTGTTGATGGCTACACCTTC
>NA|NA|12|TRBJ2-3|TRBV20-1
CSASRVTDTQYF
TGCAGTGCTAGTCGGGTGACGGATACGCAGTATTTT
>many|TRBD1|14|TRBJ1-5|TRBV12-3/TRBV12-4
CASRGTGIGQPQHF
TGTGCCAGCAGAGGGACAGGGATAGGTCAGCCCCAGCATTTT
>NA|NA|12|TRBJ1-2|TRBV25-1
CASSGRVGGYTF
TGTGCCAGCAGTGGTCGGGTGGGAGGCTACACCTTC
>few|TRBD2|16|TRBJ2-5|TRBV2
CASSEARAGGAETQYF
TGTGCCAGCAGTGAAGCGCGAGCGGGGGGAGCCGAGACCCAGTACTTC
>many|TRBD1|16|TRBJ2-7|TRBV5-1
CASSPTKTGSSYEQYF
TGCGCCAGCAGCCCGACGAAGACAGGGAGCTCCTACGAGCAGTACTTC
>many|TRBD1|15|TRBJ2-1|TRBV12-3/TRBV12-4
CASKHDRGKLNEQFF
TGTGCCAGCAAACACGACAGGGGAAAACTCAATGAGCAGTTCTTC
>many|NA|15|TRBJ2-5|TRBV7-2
CASSLALVPQETQYF
TGTGCCAGCAGCTTAGCGCTAGTTCCTCAAGAGACCCAGTACTTC
>few|NA|13|TRBJ1-2|TRBV20-1
CSARVTNNYGYTF
TGCAGTGCTAGGGTTACAAATAACTATGGCTACACCTTC
>NA|TRBD2|16|TRBJ2-1|TRBV7-8
CASSLLRGGQGNEQFF
TGTGCCAGCAGTCTATTGCGGGGGGGGCAAGGAAATGAGCAGTTCTTC
>many|TRBD1|14|TRBJ2-7|TRBV10-3
CAISTGTGEYEQYF
TGTGCCATCAGCACCGGGACAGGGGAATACGAGCAGTACTTC
>many|NA|13|TRBJ2-3|TRBV10-3
CATSMSETDTQYF
TGTGCCACGAGCATGAGCGAAACAGATACGCAGTATTTT
>few|TRBD2|14|TRBJ2-5|TRBV10-3
CAISAAGDGETQYF
TGTGCCATCAGTGCGGCGGGGGATGGAGAGACCCAGTACTTC
>many|NA|14|TRBJ1-1|TRBV5-1
CASSLAVPNTEAFF
TGCGCCAGCAGCTTGGCCGTGCCCAACACTGAAGCTTTCTTT
>few|NA|14|TRBJ2-3|TRBV12-3/TRBV12-4
CASSFWQGTDTQYF
TGTGCCAGCAGTTTTTGGCAGGGCACAGATACGCAGTATTTT
>once|NA|13|TRBJ1-1|TRBV20-1
CSARDHRTTEAFF
TGCAGTGCTAGAGATCACCGAACCACTGAAGCTTTCTTT
>few|TRBD2|16|TRBJ2-5|TRBV12-3/TRBV12-4
CASSFLSSGSQETQYF
TGTGCCAGCAGTTTTCTTTCTAGCGGGAGCCAAGAGACCCAGTACTTC